These 9 T cell receptor beta chains were sequenced from one sample in a study of cytomegalovirus exposure and HLA in healthy donors. Clones were read by immunoSEQ multiplex PCR, and TCRdb kept only the in-frame ones, dropping some. The table shows 130,000 to 150,000 clones, with around 90% occurring only once. Sequenced sample: PBMCs. The receptors were sampled from a woman younger than 35 in good health and CMV-seropositive.

This clone came up once. This chain's CDR3 is CACSNGESSYNEQFF. The CDR3 nucleotides are TGTGCCTGCTCGAACGGGGAAAGCTCCTACAATGAGCAGTTCTTC. The rearrangement joins TRBV30 to TRBJ2-1; tentative D call: TRBD2 (5 bases). This CDR3 contains 15 residues. With 6 bases removed from V and 0 bases from J, the gap between germline ends came to 15 bases. Germline CDR1 reads GTSNPN; CDR2 reads SVGIG (reference sequence).

The chain couples TRBV2 to TRBJ2-7, with 11 positions matching TRBD1. Germline CDR1 SNHLY, CDR2 FYNNEI. CDR3 length: 15 amino acids. V lost 7 bases, J lost 5 bases, and 10 bases stayed unmatched. This CDR3 reads CASNKYPGQGDEQYF. The DNA of the CDR3 is TGTGCCAGCAATAAATACCCGGGACAGGGGGACGAGCAGTACTTC.

The chain carries TRBV15 and TRBJ1-1; D is unclear. The V end was cut by 0 bases, the J end by 4 bases, with 12 bases between. The CDR3 has 15 residues. Germline loops: CDR1 LNHNV, CDR2 YYDKDF (reference sequence). The CDR3 spells CATSRDGGPGTEAFF. The DNA of the CDR3 is TGTGCCACCAGCAGAGATGGCGGGCCCGGCACTGAAGCTTTCTTT.

The chain is built from TRBV7-9 and TRBJ1-4; TRBD1 matches 7 bases. The CDR3 is 17 residues long. CDR1 is SEHNR and CDR2 is FQNEAQ in the germline V gene (reference sequence). V gave up 7 bases and J gave up 8 bases; unmatched junction bases: 19. The CDR3 spells CASTFRGAEGRKEKLFF. The CDR3 nucleotides are TGTGCCAGCACCTTCAGGGGGGCAGAAGGGAGAAAGGAAAAACTGTTTTTT.

The V gene is TRBV5-1, the J gene TRBJ1-2, with D unclear. Germline assignment: CDR1 SGHRS and CDR2 YFSETQ. V gave up 0 bases and J gave up 4 bases, with 10 bases separating them. The CDR3 runs to 14 residues. Here the CDR3 reads CASSLAGDPYGYTF. CDR3 DNA: TGCGCCAGCAGCTTGGCGGGAGACCCCTATGGCTACACCTTC.

This chain joins TRBV27 and TRBJ2-2; possible D gene TRBD2, 6 bases. Germline CDR1 and CDR2: MNHEY and SMNVEV (reference sequence). The CDR3 spans 14 residues. Trimming took 6 bases from V and 3 from J, leaving 11 bases between them. The CDR3 sequence: CASSPGGHTGELFF. In DNA, the CDR3 is TGTGCCAGCAGCCCCGGGGGACACACCGGGGAGCTGTTTTTT.

J is TRBJ2-2 and V is TRBV10-1, with 7 bases aligning to TRBD2. This CDR3 has 16 residues. Looked up from germline, CDR1 is WNHNN and CDR2 is SYGVQD (reference sequence). V was clipped by 4 bases and J by 1 base; unmatched bases: 6. CDR3 region: CASSGGGPLNTGELFF. The DNA of the CDR3 is TGCGCCAGCAGTGGGGGAGGGCCGCTGAACACCGGGGAGCTGTTTTTT.

The chain couples TRBV5-1 to TRBJ2-1, with TRBD1 identical over 7 bases. V gave up 0 bases and J gave up 2 bases; unmatched junction bases: 2. CDR1 SGHRS and CDR2 YFSETQ come from the germline V gene. The CDR3 is made up of 15 amino acids. This CDR3 reads CASSLGQGPYNEQFF. In DNA form, the CDR3 reads TGCGCCAGCAGCTTGGGACAGGGCCCCTACAATGAGCAGTTCTTC.

This clone was seen more than once but under ten times. The CDR3 DNA is TGTGCCAGCAGCCAACCCCGGTCGGAGACCCAGTACTTC. It yields the protein CASSQPRSETQYF. The chain combines TRBV5-4 with TRBJ2-5; D not certain. CDR3 length: 13 residues. From germline, CDR1 is SGHNT and CDR2 YYREEE (reference sequence). V lost 4 bases and J 5 bases, leaving 12 bases between the germline ends.